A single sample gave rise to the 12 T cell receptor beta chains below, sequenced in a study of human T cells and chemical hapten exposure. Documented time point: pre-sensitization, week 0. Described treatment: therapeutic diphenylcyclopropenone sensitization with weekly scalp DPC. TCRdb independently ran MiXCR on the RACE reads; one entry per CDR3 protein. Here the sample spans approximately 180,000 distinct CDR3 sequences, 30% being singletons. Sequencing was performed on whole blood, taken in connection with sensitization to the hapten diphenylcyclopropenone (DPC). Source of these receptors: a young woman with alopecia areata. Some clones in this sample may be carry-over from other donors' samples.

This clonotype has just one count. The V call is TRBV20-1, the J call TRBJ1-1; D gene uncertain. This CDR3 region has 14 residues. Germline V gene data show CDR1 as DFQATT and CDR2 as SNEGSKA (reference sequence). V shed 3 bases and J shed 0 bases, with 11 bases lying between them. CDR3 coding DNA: TGCAGTGCTAGGGAGGGCGCCGTGAACACTGAAGCTTTCTTT. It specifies CSAREGAVNTEAFF.

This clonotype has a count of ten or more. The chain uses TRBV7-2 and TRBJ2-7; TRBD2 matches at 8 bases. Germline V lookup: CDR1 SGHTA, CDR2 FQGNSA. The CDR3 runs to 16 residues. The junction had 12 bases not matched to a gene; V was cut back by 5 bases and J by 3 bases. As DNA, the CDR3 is TGTGCCAGCAGCACACAGGGTAGCGGGGTACTCTACGAGCAGTACTTC. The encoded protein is CASSTQGSGVLYEQYF.

CDR3 in DNA: TGCGCCAGCACCGCCTCCTATAATTCACCCCTCCACTTT. Translation: CASTASYNSPLHF. The chain couples TRBV5-1 to TRBJ1-6; D remains unclear. Germline CDR1 is SGHRS and CDR2 is YFSETQ. V lost 6 bases and J lost 0, with 4 bases in between. The CDR3 contains 13 residues.

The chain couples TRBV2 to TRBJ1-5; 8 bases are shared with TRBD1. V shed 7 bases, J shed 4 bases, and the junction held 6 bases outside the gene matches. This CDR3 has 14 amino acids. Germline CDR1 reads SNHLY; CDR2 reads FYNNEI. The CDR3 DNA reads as TGTGCCAGCACCTTAGGACAGGGTAATCAGCCCCAGCATTTT. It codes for CASTLGQGNQPQHF.

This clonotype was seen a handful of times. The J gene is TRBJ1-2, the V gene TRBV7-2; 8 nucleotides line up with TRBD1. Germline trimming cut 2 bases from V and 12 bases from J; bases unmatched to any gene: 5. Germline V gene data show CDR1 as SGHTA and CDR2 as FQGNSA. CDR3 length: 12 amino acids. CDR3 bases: TGTGCCAGCAGCTTACGGACAGGGCTTGACACCTTC. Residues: CASSLRTGLDTF. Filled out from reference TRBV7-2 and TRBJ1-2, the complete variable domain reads GAGVSQSPSNKVTEKGKDVELRCDPISGHTALYWYRQSLGQGLEFLIYFQGNSAPDKSGLPSDRFSAERTGGSVSTLTIQRTQQEDSAVYLCASSLRTGLDTFGSGTRLTVV.

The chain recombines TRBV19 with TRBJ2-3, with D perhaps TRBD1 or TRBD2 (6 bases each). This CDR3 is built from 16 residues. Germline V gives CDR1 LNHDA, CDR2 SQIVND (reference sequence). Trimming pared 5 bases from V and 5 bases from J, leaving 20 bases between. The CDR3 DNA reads TGTGCCAGTAGTCCCTTGAAGGGGGGAAGCGGAGATACGCAGTATTTT. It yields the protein CASSPLKGGSGDTQYF.

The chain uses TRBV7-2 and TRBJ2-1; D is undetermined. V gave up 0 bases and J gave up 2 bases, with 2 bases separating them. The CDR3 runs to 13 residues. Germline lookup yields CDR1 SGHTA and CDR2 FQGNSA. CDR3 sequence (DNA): TGTGCCAGCAGCTTAGCCACCTACAATGAGCAGTTCTTC. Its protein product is CASSLATYNEQFF.

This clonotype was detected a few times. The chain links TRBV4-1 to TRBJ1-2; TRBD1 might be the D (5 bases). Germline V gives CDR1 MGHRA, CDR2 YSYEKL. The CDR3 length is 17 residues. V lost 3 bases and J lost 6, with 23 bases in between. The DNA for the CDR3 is TGCGCCAGCAGCCACCCCGGCAGGGACTCTAGACTAAATGGCTACACCTTC. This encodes CASSHPGRDSRLNGYTF.

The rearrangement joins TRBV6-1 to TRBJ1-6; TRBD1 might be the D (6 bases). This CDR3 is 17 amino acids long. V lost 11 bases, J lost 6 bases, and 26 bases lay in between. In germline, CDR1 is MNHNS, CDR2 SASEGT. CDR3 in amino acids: CAVPGGAGALSNSPLHF. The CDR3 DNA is TGTGCCGTCCCCGGGGGGGCAGGGGCCCTTTCTAATTCACCCCTCCACTTT.

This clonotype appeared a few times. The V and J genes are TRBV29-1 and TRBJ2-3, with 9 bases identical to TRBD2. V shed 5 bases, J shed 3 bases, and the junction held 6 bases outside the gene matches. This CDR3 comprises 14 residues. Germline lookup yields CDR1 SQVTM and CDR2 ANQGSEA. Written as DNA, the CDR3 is TGCAGCGTTCTCCCTAGCGGGGTGACAGATACGCAGTATTTT. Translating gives CSVLPSGVTDTQYF.

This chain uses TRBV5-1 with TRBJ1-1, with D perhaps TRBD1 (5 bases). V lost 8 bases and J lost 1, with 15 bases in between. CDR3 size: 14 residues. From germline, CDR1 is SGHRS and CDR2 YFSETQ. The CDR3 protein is CASSRGPGNTEAFF. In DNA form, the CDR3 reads TGCGCCAGTAGTCGGGGACCAGGGAACACTGAAGCTTTCTTT.

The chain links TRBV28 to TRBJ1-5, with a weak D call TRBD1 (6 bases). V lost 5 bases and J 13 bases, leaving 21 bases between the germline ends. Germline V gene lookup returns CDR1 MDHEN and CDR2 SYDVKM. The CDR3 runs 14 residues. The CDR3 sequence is CASSGTGSVMYQHF. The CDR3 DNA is TGTGCCAGCAGTGGCACAGGGTCGGTGATGTATCAGCATTTT.